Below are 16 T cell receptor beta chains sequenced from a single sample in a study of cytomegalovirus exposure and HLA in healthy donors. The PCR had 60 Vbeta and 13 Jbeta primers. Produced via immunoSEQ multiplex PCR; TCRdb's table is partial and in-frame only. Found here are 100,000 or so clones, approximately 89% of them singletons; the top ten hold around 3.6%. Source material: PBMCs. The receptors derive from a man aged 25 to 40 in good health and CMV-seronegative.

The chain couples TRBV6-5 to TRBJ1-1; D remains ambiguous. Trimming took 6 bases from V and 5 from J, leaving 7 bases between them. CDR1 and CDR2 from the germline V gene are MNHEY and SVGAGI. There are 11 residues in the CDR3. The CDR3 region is CASRRKTEAFF. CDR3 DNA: TGTGCCAGCAGGAGGAAAACTGAAGCTTTCTTT.

CDR3 amino acids: CASSNQDRAPYNEQFF. The CDR3 bases are TGTGCCAGCAGCAATCAGGACAGGGCCCCCTACAATGAGCAGTTCTTC. The rearrangement links TRBV7-3 to TRBJ2-1, with 8 bases matching TRBD1. The CDR3 consists of 16 residues. V trimming: 5 bases; J trimming: 2 bases; junction bases outside the gene matches: 8. Germline CDR1 reads SGHTA; CDR2 reads FQGTGA.

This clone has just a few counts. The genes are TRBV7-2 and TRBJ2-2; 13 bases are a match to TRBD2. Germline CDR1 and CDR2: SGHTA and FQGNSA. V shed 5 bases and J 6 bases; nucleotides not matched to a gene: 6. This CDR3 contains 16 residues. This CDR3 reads CASSLRTSGSAGELFF. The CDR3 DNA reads TGTGCCAGCAGCCTAAGGACTAGCGGGAGCGCCGGGGAGCTGTTTTTT.

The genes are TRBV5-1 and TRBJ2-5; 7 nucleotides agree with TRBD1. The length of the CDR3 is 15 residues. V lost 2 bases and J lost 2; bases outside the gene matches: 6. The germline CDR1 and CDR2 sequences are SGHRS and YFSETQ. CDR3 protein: CASSLMYRGQETQYF. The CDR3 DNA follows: TGCGCCAGCAGCTTAATGTACAGGGGACAAGAGACCCAGTACTTC. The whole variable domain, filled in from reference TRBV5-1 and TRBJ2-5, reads KAGVTQTPRYLIKTRGQQVTLSCSPISGHRSVSWYQQTPGQGLQFLFEYFSETQRNKGNFPGRFSGRQFSNSRSEMNVSTLELGDSALYLCASSLMYRGQETQYFGPGTRLLVL.

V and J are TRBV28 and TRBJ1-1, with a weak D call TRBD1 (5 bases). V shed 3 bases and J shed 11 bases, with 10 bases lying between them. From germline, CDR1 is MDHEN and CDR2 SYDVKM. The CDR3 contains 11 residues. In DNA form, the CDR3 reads TGTGCCAGCAGTTTTCAGGGAATGGCTTTCTTT. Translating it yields CASSFQGMAFF.

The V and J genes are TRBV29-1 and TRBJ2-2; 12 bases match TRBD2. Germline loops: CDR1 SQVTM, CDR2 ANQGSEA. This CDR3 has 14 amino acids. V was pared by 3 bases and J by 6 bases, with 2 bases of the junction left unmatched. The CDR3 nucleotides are TGCAGCGTTGATCCTAGCGGGAGGGCCGGGGAGCTGTTTTTT. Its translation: CSVDPSGRAGELFF.

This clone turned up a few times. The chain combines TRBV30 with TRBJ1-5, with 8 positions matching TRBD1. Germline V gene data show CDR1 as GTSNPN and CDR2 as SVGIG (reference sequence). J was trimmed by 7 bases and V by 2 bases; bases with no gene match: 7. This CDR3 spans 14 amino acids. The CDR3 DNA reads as TGTGCCTGGAGTACCGGACAGGGCAGGCAGCCCCAGCATTTT. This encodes CAWSTGQGRQPQHF.

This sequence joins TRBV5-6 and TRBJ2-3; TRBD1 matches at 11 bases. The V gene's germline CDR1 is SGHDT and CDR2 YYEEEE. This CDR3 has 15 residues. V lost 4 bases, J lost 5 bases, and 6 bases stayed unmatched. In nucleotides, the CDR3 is TGTGCCAGCAGCACCCGGACAGGGGGCAAAGATACGCAGTATTTT. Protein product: CASSTRTGGKDTQYF.

This CDR3 is CASSYDRGDLAFF. CDR3 coding DNA: TGTGCCAGCAGCTACGACAGGGGGGATTTAGCTTTCTTT. The chain links TRBV13 to TRBJ1-1; 9 bases map to TRBD1. With V trimmed by 4 bases and J by 10 bases, 7 bases remained unmatched. The CDR3 is made up of 13 amino acids. Per the germline V gene, CDR1 is PRHDT and CDR2 is FYEKMQ (reference sequence).

The CDR3 reads CASSLVYYEQFF. The CDR3, as DNA: TGTGCCAGCAGTTTAGTCTATTATGAGCAGTTCTTC. The chain links TRBV28 to TRBJ2-1; D remains ambiguous. This CDR3 has 12 amino acids. V was pared by 2 bases and J by 8 bases, with 7 bases between. Germline V CDR1 and CDR2: MDHEN, SYDVKM. The complete variable domain, with remaining parts taken from reference TRBV28 and TRBJ2-1, reads DVKVTQSSRYLVKRTGEKVFLECVQDMDHENMFWYRQDPGLGLRLIYFSYDVKMKEKGDIPEGYSVSREKKERFSLILESASTNQTSMYLCASSLVYYEQFFGPGTRLTVL.

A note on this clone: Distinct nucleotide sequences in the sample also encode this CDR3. This chain's CDR3 is CASSLGGHTDTQYF. The CDR3 nucleotides read TGCGCCAGCAGCTTGGGAGGCCACACAGATACGCAGTATTTT. This chain joins TRBV5-1 and TRBJ2-3; D unclear. This CDR3 is 14 amino acids long. Germline V gives CDR1 SGHRS, CDR2 YFSETQ. V shed 0 bases and J shed 2 bases, with 7 bases lying between them.

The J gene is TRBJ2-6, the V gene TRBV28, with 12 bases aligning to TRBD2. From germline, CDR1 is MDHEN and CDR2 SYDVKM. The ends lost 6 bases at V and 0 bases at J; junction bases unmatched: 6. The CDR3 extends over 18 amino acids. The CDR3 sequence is CASSPRLAGASGANVLTF. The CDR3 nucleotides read TGTGCCAGCAGCCCGAGACTAGCGGGGGCCTCTGGGGCCAACGTCCTGACTTTC.

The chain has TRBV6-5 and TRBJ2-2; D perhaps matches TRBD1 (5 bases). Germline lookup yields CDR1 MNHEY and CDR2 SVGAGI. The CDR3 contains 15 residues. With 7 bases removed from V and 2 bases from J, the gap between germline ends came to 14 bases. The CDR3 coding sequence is TGTGCCAGCACCAATAGCAGGGTTAACACCGGGGAGCTGTTTTTT. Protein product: CASTNSRVNTGELFF.

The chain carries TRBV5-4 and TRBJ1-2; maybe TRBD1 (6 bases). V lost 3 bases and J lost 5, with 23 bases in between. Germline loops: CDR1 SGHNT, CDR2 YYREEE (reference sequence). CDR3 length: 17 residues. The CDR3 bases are TGTGCCAGCAGCTACACAGGGTGGGCGCTTGGGCTTTATGGCTACACCTTC. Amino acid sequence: CASSYTGWALGLYGYTF.

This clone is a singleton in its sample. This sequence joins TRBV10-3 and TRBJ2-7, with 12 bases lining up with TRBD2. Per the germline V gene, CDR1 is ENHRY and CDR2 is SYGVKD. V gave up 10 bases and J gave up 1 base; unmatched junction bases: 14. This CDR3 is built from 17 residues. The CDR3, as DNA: TGTGCCACTGGCGTGGCTAGCGGGAGGGTACGTTCCTACGAGCAGTACTTC. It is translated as CATGVASGRVRSYEQYF.

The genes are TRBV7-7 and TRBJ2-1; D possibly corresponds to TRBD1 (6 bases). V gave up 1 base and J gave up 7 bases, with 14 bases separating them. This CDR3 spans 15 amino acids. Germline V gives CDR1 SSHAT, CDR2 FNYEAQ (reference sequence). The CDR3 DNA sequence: TGTGCCAGCAGCTTAGGGCAGGGGCATGGGAATGAGCAGTTCTTC. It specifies CASSLGQGHGNEQFF.